Listed below are T cell receptor beta chains from one sample, sequenced in a study of molecular identifiers for immune sequencing clone quantification. MiXCR, run by TCRdb on the PCR reads, gives a single entry per CDR3 protein. In the table there are 35,000 to 45,000 distinct CDR3 sequences, around a sixth of which are singletons. The sample comprised naive CD8+ T cells from blood, with Jurkat cell RNA spiked in. These receptors were collected from a human donor in good health. Some libraries in this study had Jurkat cell RNA spiked in. Each CDR3 is given with its conserved first and last residue. A D gene is named only where the DNA matches it firmly. Expanded clones get a size class; other rows say once, few or many, or leave the size out.

d_gene: -
v_gene: TRBV10-3
j_gene: TRBJ2-3
abundance: many
CDR3nt: TGTGCCATCAGCCAGGGATTTTCGACAGATACGCAGTATTTT
CDR3aa: CAISQGFSTDTQYF

d_gene: TRBD1
v_gene: TRBV5-1
j_gene: TRBJ2-1
abundance: many
CDR3nt: TGCGCCAGTAGGTGGGGGACAGGTGAGCAGTTCTTC
CDR3aa: CASRWGTGEQFF

d_gene: -
v_gene: TRBV14
j_gene: TRBJ2-7
abundance: -
CDR3nt: TGTGCCAGCAGCCAAAGGTATACAGCACTCTACGAGCAGTACTTC
CDR3aa: CASSQRYTALYEQYF

d_gene: TRBD2
v_gene: TRBV12-3/TRBV12-4
j_gene: TRBJ2-1
abundance: many
CDR3nt: TGTGCCAGCAGTTTGTACGCGGGAGGGCCGGGGAATGAGCAGTTCTTC
CDR3aa: CASSLYAGGPGNEQFF

d_gene: -
v_gene: TRBV6-2/TRBV6-3
j_gene: TRBJ2-6
abundance: many
CDR3nt: TGTGCCAGCAGCCCCGGTGTGGGCTCTGGGGCCAACGTCCTGACTTTC
CDR3aa: CASSPGVGSGANVLTF

d_gene: -
v_gene: TRBV9
j_gene: TRBJ2-1
abundance: many
CDR3nt: TGTGCCAGCAGCGTATGGTCCTCCTTGGGGGGAGAGCAGTTCTTC
CDR3aa: CASSVWSSLGGEQFF

d_gene: -
v_gene: TRBV28
j_gene: TRBJ2-3
abundance: many
CDR3nt: TGTGCCAGCAGTTTATCCGCAGGGGGGACAGATACGCAGTATTTT
CDR3aa: CASSLSAGGTDTQYF

d_gene: -
v_gene: TRBV15
j_gene: TRBJ1-6
abundance: many
CDR3nt: TGTGCCACCAGCACCTCCAGGGCCCGCCCGCCCCTCCACTTT
CDR3aa: CATSTSRARPPLHF

d_gene: TRBD1
v_gene: TRBV27
j_gene: TRBJ2-7
abundance: few
CDR3nt: TGTGCCACCGGGACAGGGGCCTACGAGCAGTACTTC
CDR3aa: CATGTGAYEQYF

d_gene: -
v_gene: TRBV6-1
j_gene: TRBJ2-7
abundance: once
CDR3nt: TGTGCCAGTACAGGGATCGAGCAGTACTTC
CDR3aa: CASTGIEQYF

d_gene: -
v_gene: TRBV4-3
j_gene: TRBJ2-1
abundance: many
CDR3nt: TGCGCCAGCAGCCAAGGTGCGGGCAGCTCCTACAATGAGCAGTTCTTC
CDR3aa: CASSQGAGSSYNEQFF

d_gene: -
v_gene: TRBV12-3/TRBV12-4
j_gene: TRBJ2-7
abundance: many
CDR3nt: TGTGCCAGCAGTTTAGGGATCTCCTACGAGCAGTACTTC
CDR3aa: CASSLGISYEQYF

d_gene: -
v_gene: TRBV12-3/TRBV12-4
j_gene: TRBJ2-1
abundance: many
CDR3nt: TGTGCCAGCAGTTCCCAGGGTGGCTCCTACAATGAGCAGTTCTTC
CDR3aa: CASSSQGGSYNEQFF

d_gene: -
v_gene: TRBV25-1
j_gene: TRBJ1-2
abundance: -
CDR3nt: TGTGCCAGCAGTGAAGAGACCCGGGACTTAAGGGGCTACACCTTC
CDR3aa: CASSEETRDLRGYTF

d_gene: TRBD1
v_gene: TRBV6-6
j_gene: TRBJ2-3
abundance: many
CDR3nt: TGTGCCAGCAGCCTCCTTGGGACAGGTCCGACAGATACGCAGTATTTT
CDR3aa: CASSLLGTGPTDTQYF

d_gene: TRBD1
v_gene: TRBV7-7
j_gene: TRBJ2-3
abundance: many
CDR3nt: TGTGCTAGCAGCTTAACAGGGGGCACAGATACGCAGTATTTT
CDR3aa: CASSLTGGTDTQYF

d_gene: TRBD1
v_gene: TRBV4-1
j_gene: TRBJ1-5
abundance: many
CDR3nt: TGCGCCAGCAGCCACTCAACCGGGACAGGGAAGGTGACGGGGCCCCAGCATTTT
CDR3aa: CASSHSTGTGKVTGPQHF

d_gene: TRBD2
v_gene: TRBV12-3/TRBV12-4
j_gene: TRBJ2-1
abundance: few
CDR3nt: TGTGCCAGCAGTCCGACTAGCGGTGAAAATGAGCAGTTCTTC
CDR3aa: CASSPTSGENEQFF

d_gene: -
v_gene: TRBV4-3
j_gene: TRBJ2-4
abundance: -
CDR3nt: TGCGCCAGCAGCCAAGATATTACAGGAAACATTCGGTACTTC
CDR3aa: CASSQDITGNIRYF

d_gene: -
v_gene: TRBV4-3
j_gene: TRBJ2-6
abundance: -
CDR3nt: TGCGCCAGCAGCCAAGACATATTATCTGGGGCCAACGTCCTGACTTTC
CDR3aa: CASSQDILSGANVLTF

d_gene: TRBD1
v_gene: TRBV12-3/TRBV12-4
j_gene: TRBJ2-2
abundance: many
CDR3nt: TGTGCCAGCAGCTATCGATACACGGGACAGGGGAACACCGGGGAGCTGTTTTTT
CDR3aa: CASSYRYTGQGNTGELFF

d_gene: TRBD2
v_gene: TRBV12-3/TRBV12-4
j_gene: TRBJ2-1
abundance: many
CDR3nt: TGTGCCAGCAGTTTCGCGTTAGCGGGGGGGGTAAATGAGCAGTTCTTC
CDR3aa: CASSFALAGGVNEQFF

d_gene: -
v_gene: TRBV5-4
j_gene: TRBJ2-2
abundance: -
CDR3nt: TGTGCCAGCAGCGGGGGAGACAGGCTAACGAACACCGGGGAGCTGTTTTTT
CDR3aa: CASSGGDRLTNTGELFF

d_gene: -
v_gene: TRBV2
j_gene: TRBJ2-7
abundance: many
CDR3nt: TGTGCCAGCTACGGGAACTCCTACGAGCAGTACTTC
CDR3aa: CASYGNSYEQYF

d_gene: TRBD1
v_gene: TRBV20-1
j_gene: TRBJ2-1
abundance: many
CDR3nt: TGCAGTGCAAACGACAGGGATTTTCCCTACAATGAGCAGTTCTTC
CDR3aa: CSANDRDFPYNEQFF

d_gene: TRBD2
v_gene: TRBV2
j_gene: TRBJ2-1
abundance: many
CDR3nt: TGTGCCAGCACCTTGCTAGCGGGGGGTTACAATGAGCAGTTCTTC
CDR3aa: CASTLLAGGYNEQFF

d_gene: TRBD2
v_gene: TRBV27
j_gene: TRBJ2-7
abundance: many
CDR3nt: TGTGCCAGCAGTTTATCTGGCGGGAGGTCCTACGAGCAGTACTTC
CDR3aa: CASSLSGGRSYEQYF